The present T cell receptor (beta chain) was sequenced within a study of blood T cell repertoires in COVID-19. Profiled with immunoSEQ multiplex PCR; TCRdb holds only in-frame clones, not every one. The data hold 200,000 to 300,000 clones, with over 80% observed a single time. Sequencing was done on a sample of PBMCs or T cells enriched from blood (not recorded which). This TCR derives from a woman in her thirties or forties who had been exposed to COVID-19.

The CDR3 loop reads CASTPGGSGNQPQHF. The CDR3 region has the DNA TGTGCGAGCACACCAGGGGGCTCGGGCAATCAGCCCCAGCATTTT. This chain uses TRBV19 with TRBJ1-5, with 8 bases fitting TRBD1. CDR1 is LNHDA, CDR2 SQIVND, per germline (reference sequence). The CDR3 runs to 15 residues.